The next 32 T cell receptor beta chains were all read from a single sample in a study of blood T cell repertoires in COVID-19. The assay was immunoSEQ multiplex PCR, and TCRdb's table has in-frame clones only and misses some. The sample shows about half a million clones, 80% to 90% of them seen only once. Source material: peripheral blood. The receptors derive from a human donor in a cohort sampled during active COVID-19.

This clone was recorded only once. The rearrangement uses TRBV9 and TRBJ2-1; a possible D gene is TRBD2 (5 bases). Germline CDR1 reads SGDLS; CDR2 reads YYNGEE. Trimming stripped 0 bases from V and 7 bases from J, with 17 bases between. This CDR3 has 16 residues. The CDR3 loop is CASSVGAGPKLNEQFF. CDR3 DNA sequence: TGTGCCAGCAGCGTAGGGGCGGGCCCTAAACTGAATGAGCAGTTCTTC.

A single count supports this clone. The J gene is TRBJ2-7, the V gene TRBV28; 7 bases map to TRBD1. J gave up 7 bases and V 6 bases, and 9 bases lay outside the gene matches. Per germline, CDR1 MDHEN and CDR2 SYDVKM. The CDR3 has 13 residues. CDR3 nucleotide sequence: TGTGCCAGCAGGATGACAGGGAAAGGTGAGCAGTACTTC. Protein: CASRMTGKGEQYF.

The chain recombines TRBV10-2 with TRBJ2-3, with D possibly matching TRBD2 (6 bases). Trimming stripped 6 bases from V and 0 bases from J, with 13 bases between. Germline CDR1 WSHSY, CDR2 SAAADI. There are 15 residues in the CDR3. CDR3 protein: CASRPSSESTDTQYF. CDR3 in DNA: TGCGCCAGCAGACCGTCTAGCGAAAGCACAGATACGCAGTATTTT.

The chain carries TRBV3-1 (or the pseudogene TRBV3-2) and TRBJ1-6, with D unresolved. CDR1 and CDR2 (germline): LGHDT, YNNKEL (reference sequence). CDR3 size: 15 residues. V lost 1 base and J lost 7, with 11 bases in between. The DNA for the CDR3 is TGTGCCAGCAGCCAAGTGTACAGTGGGAATTCACCCCTCCACTTT. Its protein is CASSQVYSGNSPLHF.

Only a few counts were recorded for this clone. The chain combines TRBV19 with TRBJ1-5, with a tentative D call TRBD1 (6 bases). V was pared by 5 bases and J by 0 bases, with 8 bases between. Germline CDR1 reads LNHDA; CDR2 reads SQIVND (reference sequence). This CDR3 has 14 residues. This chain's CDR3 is CASSPQGSNQPQHF. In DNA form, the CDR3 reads TGTGCCAGTAGTCCACAGGGTAGCAATCAGCCCCAGCATTTT.

CDR3 amino acids: CASSSAGQGVEGYTF. CDR3 nucleotides: TGTGCCAGCAGCTCGGCGGGACAGGGGGTCGAGGGCTACACCTTC. V gene TRBV11-2 combines with J gene TRBJ1-2, with 11 bases aligning to TRBD1. The germline V gene has CDR1 SGHAT and CDR2 FQNNGV. The CDR3 covers 15 residues. The V segment lost 4 bases and the J segment 8 bases; nucleotides outside the gene matches: 9.

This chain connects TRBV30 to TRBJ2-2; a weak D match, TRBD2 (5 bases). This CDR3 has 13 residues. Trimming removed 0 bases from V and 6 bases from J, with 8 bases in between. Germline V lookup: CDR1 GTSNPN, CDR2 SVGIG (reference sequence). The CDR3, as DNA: TGTGCCTGGAGTGTACAGAGGGCCGGGGAGCTGTTTTTT. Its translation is CAWSVQRAGELFF.

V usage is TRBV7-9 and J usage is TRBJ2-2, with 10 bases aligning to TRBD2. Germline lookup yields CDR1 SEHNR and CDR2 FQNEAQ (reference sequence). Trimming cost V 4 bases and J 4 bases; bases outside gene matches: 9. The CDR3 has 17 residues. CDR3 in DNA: TGTGCCAGCAGCTCGGAAGCGGGAGGGCCTGGCACCGGGGAGCTGTTTTTT. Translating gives CASSSEAGGPGTGELFF.

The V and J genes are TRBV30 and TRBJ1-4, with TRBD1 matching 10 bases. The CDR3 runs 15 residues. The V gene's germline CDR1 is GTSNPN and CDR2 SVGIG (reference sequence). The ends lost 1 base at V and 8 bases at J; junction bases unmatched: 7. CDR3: CAWSGTTGGLEKLFF. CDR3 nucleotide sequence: TGTGCCTGGAGTGGAACGACAGGGGGCTTAGAAAAACTGTTTTTT. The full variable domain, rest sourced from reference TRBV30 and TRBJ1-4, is SQTIHQWPATLVQPVGSPLSLECTVEGTSNPNLYWYRQAAGRGLQLLFYSVGIGQISSEVPQNLSASRPQDRQFILSSKKLLLSDSGFYLCAWSGTTGGLEKLFFGSGTQLSVL.

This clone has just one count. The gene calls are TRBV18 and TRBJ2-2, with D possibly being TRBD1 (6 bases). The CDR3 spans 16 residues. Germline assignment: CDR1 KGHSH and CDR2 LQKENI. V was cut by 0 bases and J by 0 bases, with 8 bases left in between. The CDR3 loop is CASSPPRTANTGELFF. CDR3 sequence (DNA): TGTGCCAGCTCACCACCGAGGACAGCGAACACCGGGGAGCTGTTTTTT.

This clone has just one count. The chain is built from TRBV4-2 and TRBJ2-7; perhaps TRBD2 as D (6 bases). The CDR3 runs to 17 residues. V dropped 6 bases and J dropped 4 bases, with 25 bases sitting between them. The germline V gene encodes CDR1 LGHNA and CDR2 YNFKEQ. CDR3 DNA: TGTGCCAGCAGTCCTTCTGCGGCGGAGACTAGAGCTTACGAGCAGTACTTC. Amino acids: CASSPSAAETRAYEQYF.

The CDR3 nucleotides are TGTGCCAGCAGAGATGGACAGGGAGGGGGAAACACCATATATTTT. Encoded protein: CASRDGQGGGNTIYF. The chain joins TRBV21-1 to TRBJ1-3; TRBD1 was called by the table and not checked on the DNA. TRBV21-1 is noted as a pseudogene. This CDR3 has 15 amino acids.

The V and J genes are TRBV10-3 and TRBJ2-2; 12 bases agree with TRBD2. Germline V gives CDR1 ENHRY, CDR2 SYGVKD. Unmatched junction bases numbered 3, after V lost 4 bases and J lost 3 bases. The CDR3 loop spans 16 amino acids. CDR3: CAISVGTSGHTGELFF. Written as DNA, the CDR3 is TGTGCCATCAGTGTTGGGACTAGCGGGCACACCGGGGAGCTGTTTTTT.

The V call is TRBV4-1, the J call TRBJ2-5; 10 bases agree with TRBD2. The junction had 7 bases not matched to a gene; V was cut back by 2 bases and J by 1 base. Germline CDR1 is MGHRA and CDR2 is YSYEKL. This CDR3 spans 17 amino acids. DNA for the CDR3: TGCGCCAGCAGCCAAAGAATAGCGGGAGGCCTCCAAGAGACCCAGTACTTC. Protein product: CASSQRIAGGLQETQYF.

The CDR3 loop reads CASTHGLAGGDTQYF. In DNA form, the CDR3 reads TGTGCCAGTACCCACGGACTAGCGGGAGGGGATACGCAGTATTTT. This chain connects TRBV19 to TRBJ2-3; 15 nucleotides align to TRBD2. Losses at the gene ends were 7 bases for V and 6 bases for J; bases not matched to a gene: 5. This CDR3 is built from 15 residues. Looked up from germline, CDR1 is LNHDA and CDR2 is SQIVND (reference sequence).

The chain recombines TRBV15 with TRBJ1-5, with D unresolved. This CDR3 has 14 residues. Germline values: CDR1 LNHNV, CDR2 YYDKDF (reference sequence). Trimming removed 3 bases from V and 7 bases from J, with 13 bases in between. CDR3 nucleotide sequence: TGTGCCACCAGCAGCCAGGTCCCCCCCCAGCCCCAGCATTTT. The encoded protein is CATSSQVPPQPQHF.

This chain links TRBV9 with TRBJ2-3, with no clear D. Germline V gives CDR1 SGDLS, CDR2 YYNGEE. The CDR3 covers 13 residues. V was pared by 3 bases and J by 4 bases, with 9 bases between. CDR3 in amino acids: CASSDGVADTQYF. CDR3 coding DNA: TGTGCCAGCAGCGACGGTGTAGCAGATACGCAGTATTTT.

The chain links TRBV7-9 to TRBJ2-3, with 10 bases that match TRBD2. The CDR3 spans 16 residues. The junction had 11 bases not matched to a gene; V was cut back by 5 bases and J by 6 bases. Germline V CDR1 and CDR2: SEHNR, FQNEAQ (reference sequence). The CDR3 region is CASSQSPSGSADTQYF. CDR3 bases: TGTGCCAGCAGCCAAAGTCCTAGCGGGAGTGCGGATACGCAGTATTTT.

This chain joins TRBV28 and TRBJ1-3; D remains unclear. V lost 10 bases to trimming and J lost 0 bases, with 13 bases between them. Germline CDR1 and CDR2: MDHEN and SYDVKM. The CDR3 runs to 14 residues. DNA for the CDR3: TGTGCCACCTCGGACTTTTCCTCTGGAAACACCATATATTTT. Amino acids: CATSDFSSGNTIYF.

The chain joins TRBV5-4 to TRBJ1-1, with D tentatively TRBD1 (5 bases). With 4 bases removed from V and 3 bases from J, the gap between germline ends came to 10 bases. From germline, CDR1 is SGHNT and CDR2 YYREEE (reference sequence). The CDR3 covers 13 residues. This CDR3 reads CASSGGLHTEAFF. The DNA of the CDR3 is TGTGCCAGCAGCGGGGGACTTCACACTGAAGCTTTCTTT.

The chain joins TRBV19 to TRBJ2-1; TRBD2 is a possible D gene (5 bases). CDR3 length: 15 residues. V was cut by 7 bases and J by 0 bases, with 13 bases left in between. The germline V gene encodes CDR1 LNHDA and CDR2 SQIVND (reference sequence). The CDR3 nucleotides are TGTGCCAGTACCCTGGAGCGGAGCTCCTACAATGAGCAGTTCTTC. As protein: CASTLERSSYNEQFF. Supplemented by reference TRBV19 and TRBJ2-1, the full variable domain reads DGGITQSPKYLFRKEGQNVTLSCEQNLNHDAMYWYRQDPGQGLRLIYYSQIVNDFQKGDIAEGYSVSREKKESFPLTVTSAQKNPTAFYLCASTLERSSYNEQFFGPGTRLTVL.

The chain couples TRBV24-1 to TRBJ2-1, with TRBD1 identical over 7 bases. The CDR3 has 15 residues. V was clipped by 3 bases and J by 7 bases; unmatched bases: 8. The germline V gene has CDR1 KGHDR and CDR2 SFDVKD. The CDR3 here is CATSDETGLKNEQFF. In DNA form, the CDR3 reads TGTGCCACCAGTGATGAGACAGGGCTTAAAAATGAGCAGTTCTTC.

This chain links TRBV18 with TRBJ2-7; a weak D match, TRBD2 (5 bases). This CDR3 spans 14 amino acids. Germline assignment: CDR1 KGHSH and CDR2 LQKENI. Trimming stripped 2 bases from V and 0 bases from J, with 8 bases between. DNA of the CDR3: TGTGCCAGCTCACCATCTAGCCACTCCTACGAGCAGTACTTC. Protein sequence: CASSPSSHSYEQYF.

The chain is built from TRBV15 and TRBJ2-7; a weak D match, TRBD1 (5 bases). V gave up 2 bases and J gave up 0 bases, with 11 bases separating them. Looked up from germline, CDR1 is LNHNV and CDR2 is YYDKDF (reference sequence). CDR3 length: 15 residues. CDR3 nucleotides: TGTGCCACCAGCAGATCCAGGGATAGCTCCTACGAGCAGTACTTC. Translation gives CATSRSRDSSYEQYF.

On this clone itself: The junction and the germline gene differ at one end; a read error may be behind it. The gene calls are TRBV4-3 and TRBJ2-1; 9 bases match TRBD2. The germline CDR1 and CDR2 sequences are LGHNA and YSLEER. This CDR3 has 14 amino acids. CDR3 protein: CASSQDLALAGLIF. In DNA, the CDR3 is TGCGCCAGCAGCCAAGACCTCGCCCTAGCGGGATTAATCTTC.

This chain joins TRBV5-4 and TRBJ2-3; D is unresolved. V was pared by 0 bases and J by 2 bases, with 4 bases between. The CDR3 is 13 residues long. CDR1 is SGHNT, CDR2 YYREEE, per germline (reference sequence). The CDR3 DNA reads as TGTGCCAGCAGCTTGGACATCACAGATACGCAGTATTTT. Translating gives CASSLDITDTQYF. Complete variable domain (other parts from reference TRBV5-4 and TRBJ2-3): ETGVTQSPTHLIKTRGQQVTLRCSSQSGHNTVSWYQQALGQGPQFIFQYYREEENGRGNFPPRFSGLQFPNYSSELNVNALELDDSALYLCASSLDITDTQYFGPGTRLTVL.

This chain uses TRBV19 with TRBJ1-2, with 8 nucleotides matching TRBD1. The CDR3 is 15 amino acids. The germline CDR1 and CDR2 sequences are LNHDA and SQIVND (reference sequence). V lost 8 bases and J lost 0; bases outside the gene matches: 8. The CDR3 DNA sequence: TGTGCCAGTTCGGTGGGCAGGGGGCCTAACTATGGCTACACCTTC. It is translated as CASSVGRGPNYGYTF.

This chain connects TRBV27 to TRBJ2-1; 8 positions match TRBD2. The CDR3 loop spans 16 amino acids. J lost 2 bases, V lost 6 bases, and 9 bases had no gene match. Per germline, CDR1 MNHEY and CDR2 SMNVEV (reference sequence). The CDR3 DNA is TGTGCCAGCAGGGGGGGCGGAGCGGGAGCCTACAATGAGCAGTTCTTC. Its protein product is CASRGGGAGAYNEQFF.

This CDR3 reads CAWGLGTGGEKLFF. CDR3 DNA: TGTGCCTGGGGGTTAGGGACAGGGGGTGAAAAACTGTTTTTT. The chain links TRBV30 to TRBJ1-4, with 11 positions matching TRBD1. The V gene end was trimmed by 5 bases and the J gene end by 7 bases; junction bases not matched to a gene: 6. The CDR3 length is 14 residues. The V gene's germline CDR1 is GTSNPN and CDR2 SVGIG (reference sequence).

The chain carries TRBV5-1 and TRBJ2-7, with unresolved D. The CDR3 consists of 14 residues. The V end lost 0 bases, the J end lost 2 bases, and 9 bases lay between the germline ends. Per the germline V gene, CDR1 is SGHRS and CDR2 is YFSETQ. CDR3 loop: CASSLVAATYEQYF. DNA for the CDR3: TGCGCCAGCAGCTTGGTCGCCGCGACCTACGAGCAGTACTTC.

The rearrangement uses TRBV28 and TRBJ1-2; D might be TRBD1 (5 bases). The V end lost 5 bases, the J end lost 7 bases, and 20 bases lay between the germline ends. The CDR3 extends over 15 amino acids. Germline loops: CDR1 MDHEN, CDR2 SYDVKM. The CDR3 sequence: CASSPQDRQGGGYTF. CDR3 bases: TGTGCCAGCAGTCCCCAGGATCGGCAGGGAGGTGGCTACACCTTC.

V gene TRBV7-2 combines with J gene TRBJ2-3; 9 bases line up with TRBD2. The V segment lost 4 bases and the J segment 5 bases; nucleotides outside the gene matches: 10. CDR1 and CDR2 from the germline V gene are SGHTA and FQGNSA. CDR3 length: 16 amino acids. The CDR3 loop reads CASSSGVAGGGDTQYF. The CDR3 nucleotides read TGTGCCAGCAGCTCGGGAGTGGCGGGAGGGGGAGATACGCAGTATTTT.